This T cell receptor (beta chain) was identified during a study of CD8 T cells in ankylosing spondylitis. Study-wide findings and caveats: Reportedly, disease-linked clones are significantly enriched in ankylosing spondylitis patients' matched synovial fluid. Typical of ankylosing spondylitis blood, it appeared, was a TCR beta motif of under 10 highly homologous variants.

This clonotype was recorded at least ten times. Its antigen is not identified. Quantitative 5'-RACE with molecular barcodes was used to make the TCR beta libraries. MiXCR, applied by TCRdb to the 5' RACE reads, yields one record per CDR3 protein. The sample yields some 700,000 distinct CDR3 sequences, under 20% seen once. Germline V gene data show CDR1 as MGHDK and CDR2 as SYGVNS. CDR3 length: 14 amino acids. V lost 4 bases, J lost 2 bases, and 11 bases lay in between. The sequencing input was blood, either unsorted or a sorted T cell fraction (not recorded which). This TCR derives from a male donor with ankylosing spondylitis. This chain connects TRBV25-1 to TRBJ1-1; D is possibly TRBD1 (5 bases). The CDR3 spells CASSGRGPNTEAFF. The DNA of the CDR3 is TGTGCCAGCAGTGGGAGGGGACCCAACACTGAAGCTTTCTTT.